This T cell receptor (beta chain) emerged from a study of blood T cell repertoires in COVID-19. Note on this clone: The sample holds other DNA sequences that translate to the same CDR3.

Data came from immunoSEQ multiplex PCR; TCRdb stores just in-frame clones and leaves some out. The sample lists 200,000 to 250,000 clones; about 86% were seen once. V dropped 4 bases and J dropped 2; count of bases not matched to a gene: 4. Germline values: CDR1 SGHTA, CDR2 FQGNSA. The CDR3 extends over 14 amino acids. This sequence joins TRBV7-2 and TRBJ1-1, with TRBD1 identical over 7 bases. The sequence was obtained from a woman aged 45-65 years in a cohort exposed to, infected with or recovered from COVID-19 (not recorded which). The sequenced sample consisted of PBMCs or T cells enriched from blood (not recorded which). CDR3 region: CASSYGTANTEAFF. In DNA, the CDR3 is TGTGCCAGCAGCTACGGGACAGCTAACACTGAAGCTTTCTTT.